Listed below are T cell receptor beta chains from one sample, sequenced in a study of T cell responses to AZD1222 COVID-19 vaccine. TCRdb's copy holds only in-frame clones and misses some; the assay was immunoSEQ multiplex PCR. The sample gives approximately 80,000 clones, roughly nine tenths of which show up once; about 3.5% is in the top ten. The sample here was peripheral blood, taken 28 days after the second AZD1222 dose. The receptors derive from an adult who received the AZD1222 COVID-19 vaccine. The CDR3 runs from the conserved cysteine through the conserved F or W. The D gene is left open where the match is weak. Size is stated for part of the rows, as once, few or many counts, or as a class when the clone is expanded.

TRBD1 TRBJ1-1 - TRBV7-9 TGTGCCAGCTTCAGGACAGGGAGGACTGAAGCTTTCTTT CASFRTGRTEAFF
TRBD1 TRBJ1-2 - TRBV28 TGTGCCAGCAGCACCGGGACAGTCTATGGCTACACCTTC CASSTGTVYGYTF
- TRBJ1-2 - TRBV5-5 TGTGCCAGCAGCTGGGGGGCAGGGTCGAACTATGGCTACACCTTC CASSWGAGSNYGYTF
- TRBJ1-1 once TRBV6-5 TGTGCCAGCAGTCGGGACGGGTTTATTTTCTTT CASSRDGFIFF
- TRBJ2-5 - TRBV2 TGTGCCAGCAGAACCGACACCCAGGGAGGAGAGACCCAGTACTTC CASRTDTQGGETQYF
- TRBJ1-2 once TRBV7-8 TGTGCCAGCAGCTTAAAGGGACGTCCCCGACGGGGTAGCTACACCTTC CASSLKGRPRRGSYTF
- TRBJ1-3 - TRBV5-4 TGTGCCAGCAGCTCCCGGACAGTCTCTGGAAACACCATATATTTT CASSSRTVSGNTIYF
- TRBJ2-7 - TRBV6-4 TGTGCCAGCAGTGACCGCTGCTTTCGAGCTTACGAGCAGTACTTC CASSDRCFRAYEQYF
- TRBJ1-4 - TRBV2 TGTGCCAGCAGTTCAGGGAGTAGGGACGAAAAACTGTTTTTT CASSSGSRDEKLFF
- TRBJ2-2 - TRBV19 TGTGCCAGTAAGGGGGGGCCGAACACCGGGGAGCTGTTTTTT CASKGGPNTGELFF
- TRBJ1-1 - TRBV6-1 TGTGCCAGCAGTGAATTTGGAGACACTGAAGCTTTCTTT CASSEFGDTEAFF
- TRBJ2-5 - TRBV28 TGTGCCAGCAGGGACGCGGGACATTTTCAAGAGACCCAGTACTTC CASRDAGHFQETQYF
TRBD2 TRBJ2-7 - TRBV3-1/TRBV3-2 TGTGCCAGCAGCCAAGGGACTAGCGGGGGTGTTCGGGAGCAGTACTTC CASSQGTSGGVREQYF
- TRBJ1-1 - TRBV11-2 TGTGCCAGCCACCCCCTCGTGGGGGTTGAAGCTTTCTTT CASHPLVGVEAFF
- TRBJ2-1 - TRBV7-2 TGTGCCAGCAGCTTAGATCGGGTCAGGGGGGGTGCTTGGCAGTTCTTC CASSLDRVRGGAWQFF
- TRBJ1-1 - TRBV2 TGTGCCAGCACCAGGGAAAACACTGAAGCTTTCTTT CASTRENTEAFF
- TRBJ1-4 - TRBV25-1 TGTGCCAGCAGTGTCGGGCTTGGGGAAAAACTGTTTTTT CASSVGLGEKLFF
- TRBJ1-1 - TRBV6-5 TGTGCCAGCGGGACCACCAGCGTTATAGAAGCTTTCTTT CASGTTSVIEAFF
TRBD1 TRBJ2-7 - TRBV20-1 TGCAGTGCTCTATGGACAGGCGAGCAGTACTTC CSALWTGEQYF
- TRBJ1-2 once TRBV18 TGTGCCAGCTCACCTCCGACCGGTTGGAGCTATGGCTACACCTTC CASSPPTGWSYGYTF
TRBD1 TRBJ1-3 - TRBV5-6 TGTGCCAGCAGCTTACAGGGGACTGGAAACACCATATATTTT CASSLQGTGNTIYF
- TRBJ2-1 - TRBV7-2 TGTGCCAGCAGCCTCCGAGGTGCTAGGGGGTACAATGAGCAGTTCTTC CASSLRGARGYNEQFF
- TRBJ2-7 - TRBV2 TGTGCCAGCAGTGGTGCACAGGGTGCCTACGAGCAGTACTTC CASSGAQGAYEQYF
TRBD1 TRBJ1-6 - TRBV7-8 TGTGCCAGCAGCTCATTGGGGGACAGGGCGGGGTCACCCCTCCACTTT CASSSLGDRAGSPLHF
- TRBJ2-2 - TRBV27 TGTGCCAGCAGTTCGAGGGCCACCGGGGAGCTGTTTTTT CASSSRATGELFF
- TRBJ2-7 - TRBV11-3 TGTGCCAGCAGCTTGGAGGGTTCCTACGAGCAGTACTTC CASSLEGSYEQYF
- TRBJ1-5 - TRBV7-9 TGTGCCAGCAGCTTGGGCCTGAATCAGCCCCAGCATTTT CASSLGLNQPQHF
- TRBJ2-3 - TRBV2 TGTGCCAGCAATAGGGAGGGCACAGATACGCAGTATTTT CASNREGTDTQYF
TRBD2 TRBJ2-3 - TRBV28 TGTGCCAGCAGTCCGAGCGGGAGCGCGAGCACAGATACGCAGTATTTT CASSPSGSASTDTQYF
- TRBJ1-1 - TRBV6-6 TGTGCCAGCAAAAAGGGAGAAACCCGGTATGAAGCTTTCTTT CASKKGETRYEAFF
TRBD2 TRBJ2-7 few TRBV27 TGTGCCAGCACCACCCAACTTACCGGGACTAGCGGACTCTACGAGCAGTACTTC CASTTQLTGTSGLYEQYF
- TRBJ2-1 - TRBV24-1 TGTGCCACCAGTGATTCTAGTTGGCATGAGCAGTTCTTC CATSDSSWHEQFF
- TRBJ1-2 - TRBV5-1 TGCGCCAGCAGCTTGGAGGGTGGCTACACCTTC CASSLEGGYTF
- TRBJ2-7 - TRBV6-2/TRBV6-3 TGTGCCAGCAGTTACCGAGCGGGCCCGAGGGAGCAGTACTTC CASSYRAGPREQYF
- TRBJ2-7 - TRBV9 TGTGCCAGCAGCGTAGACGGGTCCTCAACCTACGAGCAGTACTTC CASSVDGSSTYEQYF
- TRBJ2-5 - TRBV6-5 TGTGCCAGCAGTTCCCCTCAAGAGACCCAGTACTTC CASSSPQETQYF
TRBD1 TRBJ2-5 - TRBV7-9 TGTGCCAGCAGCTCTACAGGGGGCAAAGAGACCCAGTACTTC CASSSTGGKETQYF
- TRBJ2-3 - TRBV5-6 TGTGCCAGCAGCTTGATTACAGATACGCAGTATTTT CASSLITDTQYF
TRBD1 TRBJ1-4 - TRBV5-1 TGCGCCAGCAGCTCCGCAGGGGGCGAGGGTGAAAAACTGTTTTTT CASSSAGGEGEKLFF
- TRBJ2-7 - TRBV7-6 TGTGCCAGCAGTCGTGTCGTAGGGGGCGAGCAGTACTTC CASSRVVGGEQYF
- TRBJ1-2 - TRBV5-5 TGTGCCAGCGAGGACAGCTTTAACTATGGCTACACCTTC CASEDSFNYGYTF
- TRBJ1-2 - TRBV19 TGTGCCAGTAGTATTGACTCAGGGGCCTTCACTCTTAACTATGGCTACACCTTC CASSIDSGAFTLNYGYTF